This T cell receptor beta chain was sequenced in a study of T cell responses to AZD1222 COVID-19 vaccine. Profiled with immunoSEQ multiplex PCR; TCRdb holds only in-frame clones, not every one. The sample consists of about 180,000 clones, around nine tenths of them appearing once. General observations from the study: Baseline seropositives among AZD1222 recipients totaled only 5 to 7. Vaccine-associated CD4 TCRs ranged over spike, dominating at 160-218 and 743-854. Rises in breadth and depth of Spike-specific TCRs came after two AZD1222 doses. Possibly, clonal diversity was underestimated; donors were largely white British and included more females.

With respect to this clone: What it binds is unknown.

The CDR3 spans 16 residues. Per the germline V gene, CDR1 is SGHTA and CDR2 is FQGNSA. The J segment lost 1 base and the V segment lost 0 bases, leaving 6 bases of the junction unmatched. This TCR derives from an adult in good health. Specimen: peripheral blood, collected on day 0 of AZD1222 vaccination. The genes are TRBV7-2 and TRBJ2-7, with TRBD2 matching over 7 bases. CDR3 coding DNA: TGTGCCAGCAGCTTAGCCTCTAGCGGTGCGTCCTACGAGCAGTACTTC. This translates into CASSLASSGASYEQYF.